This entry is about one TCR beta chain. Original methodology: Reference gene primer amplification gave nucleated cell count estimates. The table came from immunoSEQ multiplex PCR; TCRdb's copy has only in-frame clones and leaves some out. That table gives V, J and clone size, and the DNA gave D and trimming. The table lists roughly 110,000 clones, 85% of them singletons, with about 13% in the top ten. This sample was taken from a study of blood T cell repertoires in COVID-19. Study overall: Collection of acute and convalescent COVID-19 samples took place in the United States, Italy and Spain.

CDR1 and CDR2 (germline): LNHDA, SQIVND (reference sequence). The germline V and J ends were trimmed by 6 bases and 10 bases, with 19 bases remaining between them. The CDR3 is made up of 14 amino acids. The V and J genes are TRBV19 and TRBJ2-1; D perhaps matches TRBD1 (6 bases). The sequencing input was peripheral blood. This sequence originates from a human donor in a cohort sampled during active COVID-19. The DNA of the CDR3 is TGTGCCAGTAGACACGCGGTCCCAACAGGGGAGCAGTTCTTC. Translated, it gives CASRHAVPTGEQFF.